Included here is one T cell receptor beta chain sequence, with context. Its antigen is unidentified. The table came from immunoSEQ multiplex PCR; TCRdb's copy has only in-frame clones and leaves some out. The data show under 80,000 clones, around 79% seen once. The data belong to a study of T cell responses to AZD1222 COVID-19 vaccine. Regarding the study as a whole: Dominant CD4 TCR responses targeted spike regions 160-218 and 743-854. It should be noted that donors were predominantly white British and more often female, and clonal diversity was possibly underestimated.

Germline trimming cut 3 bases from V and 14 bases from J; bases unmatched to any gene: 11. Germline V gene lookup returns CDR1 SGHTA and CDR2 FQGNSA. The CDR3 has 14 amino acids. This TCR was recovered from an adult in good health. Specimen: peripheral blood, collected on day 0 of MenACWY control vaccination. This chain uses TRBV7-2 with TRBJ2-1; 9 bases match TRBD2. Here the CDR3 reads CASSFLLAGMGEFF. Here the CDR3 DNA reads TGTGCCAGCAGCTTTCTACTAGCGGGTATGGGGGAGTTCTTC.